The 32 T cell receptor beta chains below were found in one sample sequenced in a study of cytotoxic CD8 clonotypes in ibrutinib-treated CLL. This table comes from immunoSEQ multiplex PCR, and its TCRdb copy is limited to in-frame clones, with some not included. The data contain roughly 38,000 clones, over 45% of them singletons. Here the sequenced sample was PBMCs, taken before ibrutinib treatment. The receptor source for this set is a human donor with chronic lymphocytic leukemia.

The V gene is TRBV5-1, the J gene TRBJ2-1, with no clear D. V shed 5 bases and J shed 10 bases, with 22 bases lying between them. Germline CDR1 is SGHRS and CDR2 is YFSETQ. The CDR3 runs 15 residues. The CDR3 is CASRRYLPGSPEQFF. The CDR3 DNA is TGCGCCAGCAGACGATACTTACCCGGTTCACCCGAGCAGTTCTTC.

The genes are TRBV10-3 and TRBJ1-3, with 7 bases fitting TRBD1. This CDR3 has 17 amino acids. V was clipped by 6 bases and J by 0 bases; unmatched bases: 11. Germline CDR1 is ENHRY and CDR2 is SYGVKD. The DNA of the CDR3 is TGTGCCATCAGGAACCCAGATGGACAGGCCTCTGGAAACACCATATATTTT. Translation gives CAIRNPDGQASGNTIYF.

The rearrangement joins TRBV7-6 to TRBJ1-5; TRBD1 agrees at 10 bases. The V gene end was trimmed by 5 bases and the J gene end by 5 bases; junction bases not matched to a gene: 6. The CDR3 covers 15 residues. Germline assignment: CDR1 SGHVS and CDR2 FNYEAQ. The CDR3 nucleotides are TGTGCCAGCAGCCGGACAGGGGGGTGGGATCAGCCCCAGCATTTT. Amino acid sequence: CASSRTGGWDQPQHF.

The chain employs TRBV5-1 and TRBJ1-5; TRBD1 matches at 8 bases. The CDR3 has 17 amino acids. Germline lookup yields CDR1 SGHRS and CDR2 YFSETQ. The junction had 8 bases not matched to a gene; V was cut back by 0 bases and J by 3 bases. Here the CDR3 DNA reads TGCGCCAGCAGCTTGGGTGCCCAGGGGGCAGACAATCAGCCCCAGCATTTT. The encoded protein is CASSLGAQGADNQPQHF. Supplemented by reference TRBV5-1 and TRBJ1-5, the full variable domain reads KAGVTQTPRYLIKTRGQQVTLSCSPISGHRSVSWYQQTPGQGLQFLFEYFSETQRNKGNFPGRFSGRQFSNSRSEMNVSTLELGDSALYLCASSLGAQGADNQPQHFGDGTRLSIL.

This sequence joins TRBV19 and TRBJ2-7; 10 positions match TRBD1. CDR1 is LNHDA, CDR2 SQIVND, per germline (reference sequence). J gave up 2 bases and V 7 bases, and 14 bases lay outside the gene matches. This CDR3 contains 17 residues. CDR3 nucleotide sequence: TGTGCCAGTAAAACATCGGTCGGGACAGGGGTTCCCTACGAGCAGTACTTC. This encodes CASKTSVGTGVPYEQYF. The whole variable domain, filled in from reference TRBV19 and TRBJ2-7, reads DGGITQSPKYLFRKEGQNVTLSCEQNLNHDAMYWYRQDPGQGLRLIYYSQIVNDFQKGDIAEGYSVSREKKESFPLTVTSAQKNPTAFYLCASKTSVGTGVPYEQYFGPGTRLTVT.

Concerning this clone itself: Lacking the conserved final phenylalanine or tryptophan, this CDR3 likely reflects a read error. The limits of the CDR3 on the DNA are not certain, so only TCRdb's listed CDR3 is given. The rearrangement joins TRBV27 to TRBJ1-1; TRBD1, the table's D call, was not compared with the DNA. CDR1 and CDR2 (germline): MNHEY, SMNVEV (reference sequence). The CDR3 totals 9 residues, both ends included. CDR3 region: CASSPRGDV.

This clone has more than one count but fewer than ten. The chain is built from TRBV10-2 and TRBJ2-7; 8 positions agree with TRBD2. This CDR3 has 14 amino acids. The V gene end was trimmed by 3 bases and the J gene end by 3 bases; junction bases not matched to a gene: 4. The germline V gene encodes CDR1 WSHSY and CDR2 SAAADI. The DNA for the CDR3 is TGCGCCAGCAGTGACGGGGGGGCACTCTACGAGCAGTACTTC. It yields the protein CASSDGGALYEQYF.

This chain connects TRBV14 to TRBJ1-2; D is uncertain. This CDR3 contains 16 residues. Germline CDR1 is SGHDN and CDR2 is FVKESK. The ends were cut back, 6 bases at V and 3 bases at J, with 20 bases in the middle. In DNA form, the CDR3 reads TGTGCCAGCAGTCCGTGGATCTCGGGAGCTGACTATGGCTACACCTTC. This codes for CASSPWISGADYGYTF.

J is TRBJ1-5 and V is TRBV28; weak D call: TRBD1 (5 bases). Per the germline V gene, CDR1 is MDHEN and CDR2 is SYDVKM. The CDR3 sequence is 15 residues long. Trimming took off 6 bases at V and 2 bases at J, with 14 bases between the two ends. The CDR3 coding sequence is TGTGCCAGCAGAGGGACCAGGGTTGGCAATCAGCCCCAGCATTTT. Its translation is CASRGTRVGNQPQHF.

The chain joins TRBV5-1 to TRBJ2-7, with D maybe TRBD1 (5 bases). The CDR3 loop spans 13 amino acids. V lost 1 base and J lost 3, with 8 bases in between. Germline loops: CDR1 SGHRS, CDR2 YFSETQ. CDR3 protein: CASSLPGLYEQYF. The CDR3 DNA is TGCGCCAGCAGCTTGCCAGGGCTCTACGAGCAGTACTTC. Full variable domain (outside the CDR3, taken from reference TRBV5-1 and TRBJ2-7): KAGVTQTPRYLIKTRGQQVTLSCSPISGHRSVSWYQQTPGQGLQFLFEYFSETQRNKGNFPGRFSGRQFSNSRSEMNVSTLELGDSALYLCASSLPGLYEQYFGPGTRLTVT.

The chain employs TRBV27 and TRBJ1-2; 7 positions agree with TRBD1. Per germline, CDR1 MNHEY and CDR2 SMNVEV (reference sequence). This CDR3 contains 13 residues. V was pared by 3 bases and J by 8 bases, with 6 bases of the junction left unmatched. CDR3 bases: TGTGCCAGCAGTTTGAGGGGGCTTGGCGGCTACACCTTC. Translated: CASSLRGLGGYTF.

This rearrangement joins TRBV4-2 to TRBJ2-1; 12 bases are shared with TRBD2. Unmatched junction bases numbered 7, after V lost 4 bases and J lost 6 bases. Germline CDR1 and CDR2: LGHNA and YNFKEQ. CDR3 length: 16 amino acids. This chain's CDR3 is CASSLSSGGAFNEQFF. As DNA, the CDR3 is TGTGCCAGCAGCCTTTCTAGCGGGGGGGCATTCAATGAGCAGTTCTTC.

V gene TRBV9 combines with J gene TRBJ1-1; TRBD1 matches 7 bases. The V segment lost 7 bases and the J segment 2 bases; nucleotides outside the gene matches: 5. This CDR3 spans 13 amino acids. Germline loops: CDR1 SGDLS, CDR2 YYNGEE. The chain's CDR3 is CASSTGINTEAFF. The CDR3, as DNA: TGTGCCAGCTCGACAGGGATTAACACTGAAGCTTTCTTT.

This clone was seen more than once but under ten times. The chain carries TRBV6-5 and TRBJ1-4; tentatively, D is TRBD1 (5 bases). Deletions cut 4 bases from V and 8 bases from J, with 17 bases between. The CDR3 length is 15 residues. Germline V gene sequence: CDR1 MNHEY, CDR2 SVGAGI. The CDR3 coding sequence is TGTGCCAGCAGTTTAGATGGGGGAGGAAACGAAAAACTGTTTTTT. This encodes CASSLDGGGNEKLFF.

Comment on this clone: Mismatch with germline at one junction end may stem from a read error. The chain employs TRBV5-1 and TRBJ1-2; 10 nucleotides agree with TRBD1. This CDR3 comprises 15 residues. Germline V gives CDR1 SGHRS, CDR2 YFSETQ. The CDR3 DNA follows: TGCGCCAGCAGCCTATTCTCCGGGACAGGGGACGAAAGTTACTTC. Amino acid sequence: CASSLFSGTGDESYF.

The gene calls are TRBV2 and TRBJ1-1; D ambiguous. CDR1 SNHLY and CDR2 FYNNEI come from the germline V gene. V was pared by 6 bases and J by 11 bases, with 16 bases between. CDR3 length: 12 amino acids. The CDR3 DNA reads as TGTGCCAGCAGGGAAAATACTGAGCCGGCTTTCTTT. This encodes CASRENTEPAFF. The entire variable domain, with the rest obtained from reference TRBV2 and TRBJ1-1, is as follows: EPEVTQTPSHQVTQMGQEVILRCVPISNHLYFYWYRQILGQKVEFLVSFYNNEISEKSEIFDDQFSVERPDGSNFTLKIRSTKLEDSAMYFCASRENTEPAFFGQGTRLTVV.

The V gene is TRBV28, the J gene TRBJ2-1; 8 positions agree with TRBD2. V lost 3 bases to trimming and J lost 8 bases; unmatched junction nucleotides: 9. There are 15 residues in the CDR3. Germline V gene lookup returns CDR1 MDHEN and CDR2 SYDVKM. Here the CDR3 DNA reads TGTGCCAGCAGTTTGGGCGGGGGGCAAGGCGATGAGCAGTTCTTC. Protein product: CASSLGGGQGDEQFF.

The CDR3: CASSLAVTGGYNSPLHF. DNA for the CDR3: TGTGCCAGCAGCTTAGCGGTGACAGGGGGCTATAATTCACCCCTCCACTTT. The rearrangement joins TRBV7-9 to TRBJ1-6, with 9 bases matching TRBD1. The CDR3 contains 17 residues. Germline assignment: CDR1 SEHNR and CDR2 FQNEAQ (reference sequence). V was pared by 0 bases and J by 3 bases, with 3 bases of the junction left unmatched.

The chain links TRBV5-8 to TRBJ1-4, with 7 bases that match TRBD1. This CDR3 is built from 14 residues. V gave up 4 bases and J gave up 6 bases; unmatched junction bases: 6. The germline V gene encodes CDR1 SGHTS and CDR2 YDEGEE. CDR3 DNA: TGTGCCAGCAGCGACAGGGTCGTTCATGAAAAACTGTTTTTT. Translating gives CASSDRVVHEKLFF.

The gene calls are TRBV7-3 and TRBJ2-5, with 7 bases lining up with TRBD1. Per the germline V gene, CDR1 is SGHTA and CDR2 is FQGTGA. The V segment lost 1 base and the J segment 0 bases; nucleotides outside the gene matches: 2. This CDR3 is 15 amino acids long. This CDR3 reads CASSLMGTDQETQYF. CDR3 DNA sequence: TGTGCCAGCAGCTTAATGGGGACAGACCAAGAGACCCAGTACTTC.

This clone appeared once. This sequence joins TRBV6-5 and TRBJ1-1; unclear D gene. Trimming removed 0 bases at V and 0 bases at J, with 5 bases between. Per the germline V gene, CDR1 is MNHEY and CDR2 is SVGAGI. The CDR3 loop spans 14 amino acids. The CDR3 DNA sequence: TGTGCCAGCAGTTACTCGAGGGTGAACACTGAAGCTTTCTTT. It yields the protein CASSYSRVNTEAFF.

The chain uses TRBV7-9 and TRBJ2-7; 9 positions match TRBD1. The CDR3 covers 15 residues. After removal of 2 bases from V and 3 bases from J, the junction contained 5 bases not matched to a gene. Germline CDR1 is SEHNR and CDR2 is FQNEAQ (reference sequence). Here the CDR3 reads CASSLWGTGRYEQYF. CDR3 in DNA: TGTGCCAGCAGCTTATGGGGGACAGGGCGCTACGAGCAGTACTTC.

This clone was observed many times. The rearrangement uses TRBV7-6 and TRBJ1-3; D not resolved. This CDR3 has 15 amino acids. Germline V gene sequence: CDR1 SGHVS, CDR2 FNYEAQ. V lost 5 bases, J lost 0 bases, and 11 bases lay in between. CDR3 coding DNA: TGTGCCAGCAGCCCCTTAACCTTCTCTGGAAACACCATATATTTT. It codes for CASSPLTFSGNTIYF.

This clone was seen more than once but under ten times. The gene calls are TRBV28 and TRBJ1-2, with TRBD1 matching over 7 bases. This CDR3 region has 15 residues. Trimming cost V 3 bases and J 2 bases; bases outside gene matches: 6. CDR1 and CDR2 (germline): MDHEN, SYDVKM. CDR3 region: CASSFLPTGNYGYTF. Here the CDR3 DNA reads TGTGCCAGCAGTTTTCTCCCGACAGGGAACTATGGCTACACCTTC.

This chain links TRBV11-3 with TRBJ2-2; no clear D. CDR1 is SGHNT, CDR2 YENEEA, per germline. CDR3 length equals 13 residues. The V and J ends lost 3 bases and 5 bases respectively, with 7 bases between them. CDR3 bases: TGTGCCAGCAGCTTCCTGCAGACCGGGGAGCTGTTTTTT. Translated, it gives CASSFLQTGELFF.

The chain links TRBV30 to TRBJ2-2, with TRBD1 matching over 9 bases. With V trimmed by 6 bases and J by 6 bases, 5 bases remained unmatched. Germline V gene lookup returns CDR1 GTSNPN and CDR2 SVGIG (reference sequence). This CDR3 is built from 13 residues. CDR3 region: CACPGQGSGELFF. CDR3 DNA: TGTGCCTGTCCGGGACAGGGATCCGGGGAGCTGTTTTTT.

Only a few counts were recorded for this clone. The chain uses TRBV2 and TRBJ1-4; D remains unclear. The CDR3 runs 14 residues. With 8 bases removed from V and 4 bases from J, the gap between germline ends came to 14 bases. The germline CDR1 and CDR2 sequences are SNHLY and FYNNEI. This CDR3 reads CASVQDPGNEKLFF. In DNA form, the CDR3 reads TGTGCCAGCGTCCAGGATCCTGGTAATGAAAAACTGTTTTTT.

The rearrangement joins TRBV6-6 to TRBJ1-2, with 7 bases fitting TRBD1. The CDR3 extends over 15 amino acids. CDR1 is MNHNY, CDR2 SVGAGI, per germline (reference sequence). The trim removed 6 bases at V and 8 bases at J, leaving 15 bases unmatched. The CDR3 loop is CASSLPGQTTGGYTF. For the CDR3, the DNA is TGTGCCAGCAGCCTCCCGGGACAGACAACTGGGGGCTACACCTTC.

The rearrangement joins TRBV6-4 to TRBJ2-3, with 7 bases matching TRBD1. The V gene's germline CDR1 is MRHNA and CDR2 SNTAGT. The CDR3 is made up of 16 amino acids. V shed 0 bases, J shed 0 bases, and the junction held 3 bases outside the gene matches. Here the CDR3 DNA reads TGTGCCAGCAGTGACTCGCGACAGGGCAGCACAGATACGCAGTATTTT. Translation: CASSDSRQGSTDTQYF.

In its sample, this clone was seen once. The genes are TRBV7-3 and TRBJ2-1; 7 bases match TRBD1. V lost 0 bases, J lost 8 bases, and 10 bases stayed unmatched. CDR3 length: 16 residues. The germline V gene encodes CDR1 SGHTA and CDR2 FQGTGA. This CDR3 is CASSLTGQTTSDEQFF. DNA of the CDR3: TGTGCCAGCAGCTTAACGGGACAGACGACAAGCGATGAGCAGTTCTTC.

The chain links TRBV10-3 to TRBJ1-4; D remains unclear. The CDR3 consists of 13 residues. V dropped 10 bases and J dropped 7 bases, with 16 bases sitting between them. CDR1 is ENHRY, CDR2 SYGVKD, per germline. The CDR3 nucleotides are TGTGCCACCCGACTGTTGGAGGGTGAAAAACTGTTTTTT. This codes for CATRLLEGEKLFF.

This clone has just one count. The V call is TRBV7-9, the J call TRBJ2-7, with unresolved D. V was clipped by 8 bases and J by 2 bases, with 16 bases between them. The CDR3 sequence is 14 residues long. Germline CDR1 is SEHNR and CDR2 is FQNEAQ (reference sequence). DNA of the CDR3: TGTGCCAGCGTCCCCCCGGCGGTCCCCTACGAGCAGTACTTC. Translating gives CASVPPAVPYEQYF.